This TCR beta chain was recovered during a study of blood T cell repertoires in COVID-19. Study information: T cells, B-cell-depleted T cells, or PBMCs provided the cDNA or gDNA that served as material.

Clones were read by immunoSEQ multiplex PCR, and TCRdb kept only the in-frame ones, dropping some. The table lists over 120,000 clones, about 87% of them singletons. V lost 2 bases and J lost 3, with 10 bases in between. The CDR3 runs to 14 residues. Germline V CDR1 and CDR2: KGHSH, LQKENI. This chain links TRBV18 with TRBJ1-1, with a tentative D call TRBD1 (5 bases). Material: peripheral blood. The source is a man aged 45-65 years who had recovered from COVID-19. The CDR3 spells CASSPKTGDTEAFF. The CDR3 DNA reads TGTGCCAGCTCACCAAAAACAGGTGACACTGAAGCTTTCTTT.